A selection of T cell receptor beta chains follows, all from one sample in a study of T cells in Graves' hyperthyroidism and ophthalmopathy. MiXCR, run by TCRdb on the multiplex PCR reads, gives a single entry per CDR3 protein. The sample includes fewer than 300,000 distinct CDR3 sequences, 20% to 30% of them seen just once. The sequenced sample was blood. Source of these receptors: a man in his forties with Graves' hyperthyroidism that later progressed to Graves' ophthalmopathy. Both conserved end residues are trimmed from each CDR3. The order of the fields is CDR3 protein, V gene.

ASNLAGTYEQY	TRBV6-5
SASQATYEQY	TRBV20-1
ASSSRTGGYGYT	TRBV12-3/TRBV12-4
ASSLTTSGELF	TRBV7-3
ASSPRRTSGTNTGELF	TRBV11-2
ATSSAGGGKNIQY	TRBV24-1
AWRRIQETQY	TRBV30
ASSPRPGKEETQY	TRBV28
ASSEGGSNQPQH	TRBV2
AISESGTGHSGANVLT	TRBV10-3
ASRQRYTGELF	TRBV12-3/TRBV12-4
SARDQRNTEAF	TRBV20-1
ATSGLAGENTGELF	TRBV24-1
ASSEAFVYEQY	TRBV6-1
ASSFFQGSQETQY	TRBV12-3/TRBV12-4
ASKTKNTEAF	TRBV6-1
ASSSVGLKAF	TRBV5-5